Presented here are 25 T cell receptor beta chains from one specimen sequenced in a study of molecular identifiers for immune sequencing clone quantification. TCRdb re-called the PCR reads through MiXCR, storing one row per CDR3 protein. In the table there are under 650,000 distinct CDR3 sequences, about 20% of which are singletons. The sequenced material came from naive CD8+ T cells from blood, with Jurkat cell RNA spiked in. As for subset: FACS-sorted CD8+CD4-CCR7+CD45RA+ naive T cells. These receptors came from a human donor in good health. Some libraries in this study had Jurkat cell RNA spiked in.

This clonotype was picked up many times. This chain uses TRBV20-1 with TRBJ2-3, with 9 positions matching TRBD2. CDR1 is DFQATT and CDR2 is SNEGSKA in the germline V gene (reference sequence). This CDR3 region has 15 residues. Unmatched junction bases numbered 11, after V lost 6 bases and J lost 4 bases. CDR3 DNA: TGCAGTGCACTACCCAGGGCTAGCGGGGCAGATACGCAGTATTTT. Encoded protein: CSALPRASGADTQYF.

This chain links TRBV5-3 with TRBJ2-2; no clear D. TRBV5-3 is an ORF, and what it does is uncertain. Trimming shortened V by 8 bases and J by 1 base, and 15 bases separated the two germline ends. The CDR3 consists of 15 residues. The CDR3 reads CASSIPGQNTGELFF. CDR3 DNA: TGTGCCAGCAGCATACCCGGGCAGAACACCGGGGAGCTGTTTTTT.

This clonotype showed up many times. This sequence joins TRBV6-1 and TRBJ2-3; possibly TRBD2 for D (5 bases). The CDR3 totals 16 residues. V dropped 3 bases and J dropped 0 bases, with 13 bases sitting between them. Germline V gene lookup returns CDR1 MNHNS and CDR2 SASEGT. The CDR3 nucleotides are TGTGCCAGCAGTGATGAGCGGTTAACTAGCACAGATACGCAGTATTTT. Translating it yields CASSDERLTSTDTQYF.

This clonotype has only a few counts. It may be a read error: a sequence one base away is much more abundant. The chain carries TRBV29-1 and TRBJ2-3; TRBD2 agrees at 9 bases. Germline lookup yields CDR1 SQVTM and CDR2 ANQGSEA. The CDR3 runs to 14 residues. The J segment lost 5 bases and the V segment lost 5 bases, leaving 8 bases of the junction unmatched. The CDR3 loop is CSVMLAGRGDTQYF. In nucleotides, the CDR3 is TGCAGCGTTATGCTAGCGGGGCGGGGAGATACGCAGTATTTT.

V gene TRBV2 combines with J gene TRBJ2-5, with TRBD1 identical over 7 bases. The J segment lost 4 bases and the V segment lost 3 bases, leaving 5 bases of the junction unmatched. Germline V lookup: CDR1 SNHLY, CDR2 FYNNEI. The CDR3 spans 14 residues. CDR3 in DNA: TGTGCCAGCAGTGACGGGGACAGAGCAGAGACCCAGTACTTC. This codes for CASSDGDRAETQYF.

This clonotype was seen only a few times. The V call is TRBV28, the J call TRBJ1-1; D gene unclear. CDR3 size: 13 residues. CDR1 is MDHEN and CDR2 is SYDVKM in the germline V gene. With 2 bases removed from V and 12 bases from J, the gap between germline ends came to 16 bases. The CDR3 DNA reads TGTGCCAGCAGTTTAGGTGCCGGATATAAGTCTTTCTTT. As protein: CASSLGAGYKSFF.

This clonotype occurred many times. This sequence joins TRBV19 and TRBJ2-7; D tentatively reads TRBD1 or TRBD2 (5 bases each). CDR1 is LNHDA and CDR2 is SQIVND in the germline V gene (reference sequence). The CDR3 runs 13 residues. Between the trimmed V and J ends, which lost 7 bases and 1 base, there was a span of 11 bases. The CDR3 coding sequence is TGTGCCAGTACTAAGGGACCTTCCTACGAGCAGTACTTC. It translates to CASTKGPSYEQYF.

In this sample, this clonotype turned up a few times. V is TRBV2 and J is TRBJ2-7; 9 bases match TRBD1. J was trimmed by 1 base and V by 2 bases; bases with no gene match: 9. Germline assignment: CDR1 SNHLY and CDR2 FYNNEI. The CDR3 covers 17 residues. The CDR3 loop is CASSEWAGTGISYEQYF. CDR3 sequence (DNA): TGTGCCAGCAGTGAATGGGCCGGGACAGGGATTTCCTACGAGCAGTACTTC.

This clonotype was seen more than once but under ten times. Here the CDR3 omits its conserved ending phenylalanine or tryptophan, so a read error is the likely source. The chain employs TRBV5-6 and TRBJ1-1; 10 positions match TRBD1. Germline CDR1 SGHDT, CDR2 YYEEEE. CDR3 size: 17 residues. V trimming: 1 base; J trimming: 2 bases; junction bases outside the gene matches: 8. CDR3 amino acids: CASSLSFGTGDNTEAFL. For the CDR3, the DNA is TGTGCCAGCAGCTTGTCATTTGGGACAGGGGATAACACTGAAGCTTTCCTT.

Of note for this clonotype: A much larger clone differs by one base, so this may be a read error. The chain joins TRBV25-1 to TRBJ2-1, with D perhaps matching TRBD2 (6 bases). The CDR3 is 15 amino acids. Germline V CDR1 and CDR2: MGHDK, SYGVNS. The CDR3 region is CASRGLAESYNEQSF. The CDR3 coding sequence is TGTGCCAGCAGGGGGTTAGCGGAATCCTACAATGAGCAGTCCTTC.

This clonotype was seen only a few times. This could be a read error, since a much larger clone is one nucleotide away. V gene TRBV21-1 combines with J gene TRBJ2-3; the table gives TRBD2 as D, unverified against the DNA. TRBV21-1 is a pseudogene locus. The CDR3 loop spans 17 amino acids. The CDR3 DNA is TGTGCCAGCACCAAAGGGGCTAGCGGGAGGATGTCCGTCACGCAGTATTTT. Amino acid sequence: CASTKGASGRMSVTQYF.

The V call is TRBV4-3, the J call TRBJ2-3, with 8 bases aligning to TRBD1. V trimming: 4 bases; J trimming: 7 bases; junction bases outside the gene matches: 13. In germline, CDR1 is LGHNA, CDR2 YSLEER. The CDR3 extends over 16 amino acids. This chain's CDR3 is CASSPKPGQEYYTQYF. CDR3 DNA sequence: TGCGCCAGCAGCCCTAAACCGGGACAGGAATATTATACGCAGTATTTT.

This clonotype turned up a few times. V is TRBV30 and J is TRBJ2-2; the match to TRBD1 covers 11 bases. V shed 5 bases, J shed 5 bases, and the junction held 22 bases outside the gene matches. The CDR3 consists of 20 residues. Germline values: CDR1 GTSNPN, CDR2 SVGIG (reference sequence). The CDR3 bases are TGTGCCTGGCTTCTCCTCCCCGGGACAGGGGGGCGTGGGGGGACCGGGGAGCTGTTTTTT. It is translated as CAWLLLPGTGGRGGTGELFF.

This clonotype was seen repeatedly, ten times or more. This chain uses TRBV9 with TRBJ1-1; 7 nucleotides agree with TRBD1. Germline CDR1 SGDLS, CDR2 YYNGEE. V shed 0 bases, J shed 2 bases, and the junction held 4 bases outside the gene matches. The CDR3 is made up of 15 amino acids. This CDR3 reads CASSVGAGGNTEAFF. CDR3 nucleotide sequence: TGTGCCAGCAGCGTAGGAGCAGGGGGTAACACTGAAGCTTTCTTT.

The sample holds many counts of this clonotype. This chain links TRBV3-2 with TRBJ2-5; no check of the table's D call, TRBD2, against the DNA was made. TRBV3-2 is tagged as a pseudogene. The CDR3 is 16 amino acids. The CDR3 sequence is CASRKTSGRYQETQYF. The CDR3 nucleotides read TGTGCCAGCAGGAAAACTAGCGGCCGGTACCAAGAGACCCAGTACTTC.

Turning to this clonotype: Since a much larger clone is just one base distant, this may be a read error. The CDR3 does not close with the conserved phenylalanine or tryptophan, likely indicating a read error. The genes are TRBV29-1 and TRBJ1-1; D may be TRBD1 (5 bases). Trimming took off 7 bases at V and 5 bases at J, with 11 bases between the two ends. From germline, CDR1 is SQVTM and CDR2 ANQGSEA. The CDR3 loop spans 11 amino acids. The CDR3 sequence is CSAGQVTEAFS. CDR3 DNA: TGCAGCGCGGGGCAGGTTACTGAAGCTTTCTCT.

The table lists this clonotype with many counts. This chain's CDR3 is CASSPTSGRVDTQYF. In DNA form, the CDR3 reads TGTGCCAGCAGCCCGACTAGCGGCCGGGTAGATACGCAGTATTTT. The rearrangement joins TRBV7-9 to TRBJ2-3; 9 nucleotides match TRBD2. This CDR3 is built from 15 residues. Trimming took 5 bases from V and 5 from J; bases not matched to a gene: 8. CDR1 and CDR2 (germline): SEHNR, FQNEAQ (reference sequence).

The genes are TRBV27 and TRBJ1-1; TRBD1 agrees at 7 bases. The CDR3 has 13 amino acids. V was clipped by 8 bases and J by 7 bases; unmatched bases: 10. Looked up from germline, CDR1 is MNHEY and CDR2 is SMNVEV (reference sequence). The CDR3 is CASGYRGLNEAFF. DNA for the CDR3: TGTGCCAGCGGTTACAGGGGATTGAATGAAGCTTTCTTT.

A word on this clonotype: Given a much more abundant clone one base away, this may be a read error. The gene calls are TRBV28 and TRBJ2-1; 7 nucleotides agree with TRBD1. Germline V gene data show CDR1 as MDHEN and CDR2 as SYDVKM. The CDR3 spans 15 residues. The CDR3 is CVSRDRWDPYNEQFF. CDR3 DNA sequence: TGTGTCAGCAGGGACAGATGGGACCCGTACAATGAGCAGTTCTTC. The whole variable domain, filled in from reference TRBV28 and TRBJ2-1, reads DVKVTQSSRYLVKRTGEKVFLECVQDMDHENMFWYRQDPGLGLRLIYFSYDVKMKEKGDIPEGYSVSREKKERFSLILESASTNQTSMYLCVSRDRWDPYNEQFFGPGTRLTVL.

This clonotype came up a few times. V and J are TRBV7-9 and TRBJ2-7; D may be TRBD1 (6 bases). CDR3 size: 13 residues. Germline V gene sequence: CDR1 SEHNR, CDR2 FQNEAQ (reference sequence). The ends were cut back, 5 bases at V and 4 bases at J, with 12 bases in the middle. The CDR3: CASSTTQGYEQYF. CDR3 DNA: TGTGCCAGCAGCACCACACAGGGTTACGAGCAGTACTTC.

Regarding this clonotype: A read error may be the cause here, since a much bigger clone is one base away. The gene calls are TRBV9 and TRBJ2-3; TRBD1 might be the D (6 bases). CDR1 is SGDLS, CDR2 YYNGEE, per germline. CDR3 length: 15 amino acids. The CDR3 nucleotides read TGTGCCAGCGGGGTACAGGGTATGAACACAGATACGCTGTATTTT. It yields the protein CASGVQGMNTDTLYF.

This clonotype turned up a few times. This chain uses TRBV4-3 with TRBJ2-6; possible D gene TRBD2, 5 bases. Germline CDR1 LGHNA, CDR2 YSLEER. V was pared by 4 bases and J by 0 bases, with 13 bases between. The CDR3 runs to 17 residues. This CDR3 is CASSPTREISGANVLTF. DNA of the CDR3: TGCGCCAGCAGCCCGACGAGGGAGATCTCTGGGGCCAACGTCCTGACTTTC.

This clonotype was seen many times. The CDR3 DNA is TGTGCCACCAACAGTGACAGATTTCCCACAGATACGCAGTATTTT. Protein: CATNSDRFPTDTQYF. The chain couples TRBV28 to TRBJ2-3; tentative D call: TRBD1 (5 bases). V was trimmed by 10 bases and J by 2 bases, leaving 19 bases between them. CDR1 and CDR2 (germline): MDHEN, SYDVKM. The CDR3 is made up of 15 amino acids.

This clonotype was seen repeatedly, ten times or more. The chain carries TRBV7-9 and TRBJ2-7; 11 bases agree with TRBD1. The trim removed 5 bases at V and 6 bases at J, leaving 15 bases unmatched. CDR1 and CDR2 (germline): SEHNR, FQNEAQ (reference sequence). The CDR3 loop spans 17 amino acids. CDR3 in amino acids: CASSPTDRGQYLGEQYF. In DNA form, the CDR3 reads TGTGCCAGCAGCCCTACGGACAGGGGGCAGTATCTTGGCGAGCAGTACTTC.

This clonotype was detected only a few times. The chain links TRBV4-1 to TRBJ1-6; the D gene is possibly TRBD1 (6 bases). This CDR3 is 16 amino acids long. Trimming stripped 3 bases from V and 9 bases from J, with 18 bases between. CDR1 and CDR2 (germline): MGHRA, YSYEKL. CDR3 bases: TGCGCCAGCAGCCAGAATGACAGGATCTTAGGTTCACCCCTCCACTTT. This codes for CASSQNDRILGSPLHF.